The rows below give T cell receptor beta chains drawn from one sample of a study of CD8 T cells in ankylosing spondylitis. TCRdb passed the 5' RACE reads through MiXCR, listing each CDR3 protein once. The table records 200,000 to 250,000 distinct CDR3 sequences, around 10% of them present only once. The specimen sequenced was blood, either unsorted or a sorted T cell fraction (not recorded which). Receptors were obtained from a male donor with ankylosing spondylitis or in good health (not recorded which). The CDR3 runs from the conserved cysteine through the conserved F or W. D genes are given only for firm matches. Not every row has a clone size; where given, it reads once, few, many or a size class.

>TRBV2|.|TRBJ2-7|TRBD1
CASSVQGGDYEQYF
TGTGCCAGCAGTGTACAGGGGGGCGACTACGAGCAGTACTTC
>TRBV20-1|.|TRBJ2-1|TRBD1
CSASKDRGPSYNEQFF
TGCAGTGCTAGTAAGGACAGGGGTCCCTCCTACAATGAGCAGTTCTTC
>TRBV28|many|TRBJ2-7|TRBD1
CASNPTGASYEQYF
TGTGCCAGCAATCCGACAGGGGCCTCCTACGAGCAGTACTTC
>TRBV5-1|many|TRBJ2-5|TRBD1
CASSGRTGHQETQYF
TGCGCCAGCAGCGGACGGACAGGGCACCAAGAGACCCAGTACTTC
>TRBV5-1|many|TRBJ2-1|.
CASSLMGLPGPNEQFF
TGCGCCAGCAGCTTGATGGGGCTCCCTGGGCCCAATGAGCAGTTCTTC
>TRBV5-6|few|TRBJ1-4|.
CASSFGVSQREKLFF
TGTGCCAGCAGCTTCGGGGTCTCTCAGAGGGAAAAACTGTTTTTT
>TRBV7-8|.|TRBJ2-7|TRBD2
CASSGASGDYEQYF
TGTGCCAGCAGTGGGGCTAGCGGGGACTACGAGCAGTACTTC
>TRBV5-5|.|TRBJ2-3|TRBD2
CASSGGLAGLGDTQYF
TGTGCCAGCAGCGGCGGACTAGCGGGGCTGGGGGATACGCAGTATTTT
>TRBV3-1|few|TRBJ2-1|TRBD2
CASSQGLAGLYEQFF
TGTGCCAGCAGCCAGGGACTAGCGGGTCTCTATGAGCAGTTCTTC
>TRBV28|many|TRBJ2-2|.
CASSFGWTANTGELFF
TGTGCCAGCAGTTTTGGTTGGACAGCCAACACCGGGGAGCTGTTTTTT
>TRBV5-6|many|TRBJ1-1|.
CASSLETGNTEAFF
TGTGCCAGCAGCCTTGAAACAGGGAACACTGAAGCTTTCTTT
>TRBV20-1|few|TRBJ1-1|.
CSALTAPNTEAFF
TGCAGTGCTTTGACCGCCCCGAACACTGAAGCTTTCTTT
>TRBV6-1|many|TRBJ2-7|TRBD1
CASSQGATYEQYF
TGTGCCAGCTCCCAGGGGGCTACCTACGAGCAGTACTTC
>TRBV20-1|many|TRBJ2-1|TRBD2
CSAGGALAYNEQFF
TGCAGTGCCGGGGGGGCGTTAGCCTACAATGAGCAGTTCTTC
>TRBV12-3/TRBV12-4|many|TRBJ2-5|TRBD1
CASSYRGETQYF
TGTGCCAGCAGTTACAGGGGGGAGACCCAGTACTTC
>TRBV12-3/TRBV12-4|.|TRBJ2-3|TRBD2
CASTSGLEGYTQYF
TGTGCCAGCACAAGCGGACTAGAAGGCTATACGCAGTATTTT
>TRBV9|.|TRBJ2-2|.
CASSVEGPTGYTGELFF
TGTGCCAGCAGCGTAGAGGGCCCCACAGGATATACCGGGGAGCTGTTTTTT
>TRBV6-5|.|TRBJ2-7|TRBD1
CASSVLLGTAERGEQYF
TGTGCCAGCAGTGTCCTCCTCGGGACAGCTGAACGAGGGGAGCAGTACTTC
>TRBV11-2|.|TRBJ2-2|TRBD2
CASSLVLAGGVNTGELFF
TGTGCCAGCAGCTTAGTACTAGCGGGAGGGGTGAACACCGGGGAGCTGTTTTTT
>TRBV20-1|many|TRBJ2-4|.
CSARDPWSLAKNIQYF
TGCAGTGCTAGAGATCCGTGGAGCTTGGCCAAAAACATTCAGTACTTC
>TRBV5-1|many|TRBJ2-5|.
CASSLESLNQETQYF
TGCGCCAGCAGCTTGGAGTCGTTGAACCAAGAGACCCAGTACTTC
>TRBV5-1|many|TRBJ2-1|TRBD2
CASSLEGLDYNEQFF
TGCGCCAGCAGCTTGGAAGGACTAGACTACAATGAGCAGTTCTTC
>TRBV5-1|.|TRBJ1-6|.
CASSFDPLGSPLHF
TGCGCCAGCAGCTTTGACCCCCTGGGGTCACCCCTCCACTTT
>TRBV4-1|few|TRBJ2-7|TRBD2
CASSRSGLALSYEQYF
TGCGCCAGCAGCCGATCGGGACTAGCGCTCTCCTACGAGCAGTACTTC
>TRBV24-1|many|TRBJ2-3|TRBD2
CATSDSTSGGTTDTQYF
TGTGCCACCAGTGATTCCACTAGCGGGGGTACCACAGATACGCAGTATTTT
>TRBV7-9|.|TRBJ2-1|TRBD2
CASSFSGTTSVNEQFF
TGTGCCAGCAGCTTTAGCGGGACCACTTCCGTCAATGAGCAGTTCTTC
>TRBV27|.|TRBJ2-3|TRBD2
CASSAEAGVGDTQYF
TGTGCCAGCAGTGCTGAGGCGGGAGTTGGAGATACGCAGTATTTT
>TRBV20-1|many|TRBJ2-2|TRBD1
CSGEDRVTGELFF
TGCAGTGGGGAGGACAGGGTAACCGGGGAGCTGTTTTTT
>TRBV5-1|many|TRBJ2-3|.
CASSDDTSNTQYF
TGCGCCAGCAGCGACGACACATCGAACACGCAGTATTTT
>TRBV6-2/TRBV6-3|.|TRBJ2-7|.
CASSEPGPEAYEQYF
TGTGCCAGCAGTGAGCCGGGCCCCGAGGCCTACGAGCAGTACTTC
>TRBV7-8|many|TRBJ2-1|.
CASSFERADNEQFF
TGTGCCAGCAGCTTTGAGCGGGCCGACAATGAGCAGTTCTTC
>TRBV5-1|many|TRBJ1-5|.
CASSLGGIQGQPQHF
TGCGCCAGCAGCTTGGGAGGGATCCAAGGTCAGCCCCAGCATTTT
>TRBV14|.|TRBJ1-4|.
CASSQDGPTRSEKLFF
TGTGCCAGCAGCCAGGACGGACCAACAAGAAGTGAAAAACTGTTTTTT
>TRBV20-1|.|TRBJ2-7|TRBD2
CSAQFTSGYLEQYF
TGCAGTGCCCAATTTACTAGCGGATACCTAGAGCAGTACTTC
>TRBV12-3/TRBV12-4|many|TRBJ2-7|.
CASSRQAAYEQYF
TGTGCCAGCAGTCGACAGGCAGCCTACGAGCAGTACTTC
>TRBV12-3/TRBV12-4|few|TRBJ2-7|TRBD1
CASRRGQSREQYF
TGTGCCAGCAGGAGGGGACAGTCTCGGGAGCAGTACTTC
>TRBV7-9|.|TRBJ2-1|.
CASSLYPGPYNEQFF
TGTGCCAGCAGCTTATACCCGGGCCCCTACAATGAGCAGTTCTTC
>TRBV6-2/TRBV6-3|.|TRBJ2-5|TRBD1
CASSGQGEVETQYF
TGTGCCAGCAGTGGACAGGGGGAAGTAGAGACCCAGTACTTC
>TRBV6-5|many|TRBJ1-1|.
CASRGGSGAFF
TGTGCCAGCCGCGGGGGGTCGGGAGCTTTCTTT
>TRBV25-1|many|TRBJ2-1|.
CASSEPNSLASNNEQFF
TGTGCCAGCAGTGAACCCAACTCCCTAGCGTCCAACAATGAGCAGTTCTTC
>TRBV12-3/TRBV12-4|.|TRBJ1-3|.
CASRRNSGNTIYF
TGTGCCAGCAGGAGGAACTCTGGAAACACCATATATTTT
>TRBV7-9|.|TRBJ2-3|.
CASSPRGEPTSTDTQYF
TGTGCCAGCAGCCCGAGGGGGGAACCGACTAGCACAGATACGCAGTATTTT
>TRBV7-6|many|TRBJ1-1|.
CASSPAGGYDSEAFF
TGTGCCAGCAGCCCCGCGGGGGGCTACGACAGTGAAGCTTTCTTT
>TRBV5-1|many|TRBJ2-5|.
CASSIYHGETQYF
TGCGCCAGCAGCATATACCACGGGGAGACCCAGTACTTC
>TRBV29-1|many|TRBJ1-2|TRBD1
CSAQGARYGYTF
TGCAGCGCACAGGGGGCTCGGTATGGCTACACCTTC
>TRBV24-1|many|TRBJ2-1|TRBD2
CATSDLSSGSNEQFF
TGTGCCACCAGTGATTTGAGTAGCGGGAGCAATGAGCAGTTCTTC
>TRBV5-1|many|TRBJ2-5|.
CASRLAETQYF
TGCGCCAGCAGGTTGGCGGAGACCCAGTACTTC
>TRBV4-3|many|TRBJ1-4|.
CASSFPGSEKLFF
TGCGCCAGCAGCTTCCCAGGGAGTGAAAAACTGTTTTTT
>TRBV5-1|many|TRBJ2-7|.
CASTGDRAYEQYF
TGCGCCAGCACCGGAGACAGAGCCTACGAGCAGTACTTC
>TRBV9|many|TRBJ2-7|.
CASSVALPSSYEQYF
TGTGCCAGCAGCGTAGCTCTCCCCTCCTCCTACGAGCAGTACTTC
>TRBV29-1|many|TRBJ2-3|.
CSVEDTGAVQPTDTQYF
TGCAGCGTTGAAGATACCGGGGCGGTCCAGCCTACAGATACGCAGTATTTT